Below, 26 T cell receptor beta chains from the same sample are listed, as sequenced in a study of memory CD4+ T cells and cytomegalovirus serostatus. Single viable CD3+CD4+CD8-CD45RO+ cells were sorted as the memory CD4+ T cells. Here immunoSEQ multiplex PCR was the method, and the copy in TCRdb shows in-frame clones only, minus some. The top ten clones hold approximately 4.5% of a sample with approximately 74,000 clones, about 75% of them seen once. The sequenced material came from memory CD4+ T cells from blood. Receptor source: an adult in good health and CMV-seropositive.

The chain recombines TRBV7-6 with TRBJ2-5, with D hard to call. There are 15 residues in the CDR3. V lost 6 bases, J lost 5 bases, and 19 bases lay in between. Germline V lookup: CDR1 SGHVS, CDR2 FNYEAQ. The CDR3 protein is CASRTSQDFGETQYF. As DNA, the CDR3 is TGTGCCAGCAGGACCTCTCAGGATTTCGGGGAGACCCAGTACTTC.

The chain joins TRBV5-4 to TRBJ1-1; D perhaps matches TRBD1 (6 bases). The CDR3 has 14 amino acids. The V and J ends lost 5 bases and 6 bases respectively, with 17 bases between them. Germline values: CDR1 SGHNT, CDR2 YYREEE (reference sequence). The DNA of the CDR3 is TGTGCCAGCAGGCGCCAGGGGATCCGAGCTGAAGCTTTCTTT. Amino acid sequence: CASRRQGIRAEAFF.

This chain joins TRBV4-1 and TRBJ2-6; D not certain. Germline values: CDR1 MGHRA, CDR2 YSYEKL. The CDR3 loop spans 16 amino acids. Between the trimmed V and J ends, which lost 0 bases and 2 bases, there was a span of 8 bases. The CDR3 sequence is CASSQDPRAGANVLTF. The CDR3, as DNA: TGCGCCAGCAGCCAAGATCCCAGAGCTGGGGCCAACGTCCTGACTTTC.

The CDR3 DNA is TGTGTCAGAAGCTGCCCCGGGACAGTCTTCTATTCACCCCTCCACTTT. Residues: CVRSCPGTVFYSPLHF. J is TRBJ1-6 and V is TRBV7-5; TRBD1 is the table's D call and was not checked against the DNA. TRBV7-5 is a recognized pseudogene. CDR3 size: 16 residues.

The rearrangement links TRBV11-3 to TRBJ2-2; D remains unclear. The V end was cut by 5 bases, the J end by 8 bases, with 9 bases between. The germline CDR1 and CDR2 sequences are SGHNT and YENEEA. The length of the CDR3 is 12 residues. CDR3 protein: CASSRYEGELFF. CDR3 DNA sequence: TGTGCCAGCAGCCGCTATGAAGGGGAGCTGTTTTTT.

This chain's CDR3 is CASSIQGTTEAFF. The DNA for the CDR3 is TGCGCCAGCAGTATACAGGGAACCACTGAAGCTTTCTTT. V usage is TRBV10-1 and J usage is TRBJ1-1; D perhaps matches TRBD1 (6 bases). Trimming shortened V by 5 bases and J by 4 bases, and 11 bases separated the two germline ends. Per germline, CDR1 WNHNN and CDR2 SYGVQD (reference sequence). This CDR3 is 13 amino acids long.

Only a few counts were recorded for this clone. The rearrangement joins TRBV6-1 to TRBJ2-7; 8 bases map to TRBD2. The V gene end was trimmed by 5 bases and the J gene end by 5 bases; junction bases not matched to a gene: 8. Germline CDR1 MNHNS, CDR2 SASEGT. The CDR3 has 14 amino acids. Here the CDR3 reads CASSSPGLVNEQYF. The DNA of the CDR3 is TGTGCCAGCAGTTCTCCGGGACTAGTCAACGAGCAGTACTTC.

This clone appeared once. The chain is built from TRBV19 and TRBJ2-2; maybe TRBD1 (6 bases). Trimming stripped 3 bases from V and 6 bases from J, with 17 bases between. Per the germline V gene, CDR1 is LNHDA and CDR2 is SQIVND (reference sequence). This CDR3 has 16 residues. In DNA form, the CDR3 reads TGTGCCAGTAGTATGCCCTCAGGGGATGGGCCCGGGGAGCTGTTTTTT. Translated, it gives CASSMPSGDGPGELFF.

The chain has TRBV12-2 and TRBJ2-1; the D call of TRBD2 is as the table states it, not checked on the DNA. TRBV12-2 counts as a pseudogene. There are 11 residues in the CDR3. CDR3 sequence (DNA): TGTTTCGGGGGGTCCTACAATGAGCAGTTCTTC. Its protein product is CFGGSYNEQFF.

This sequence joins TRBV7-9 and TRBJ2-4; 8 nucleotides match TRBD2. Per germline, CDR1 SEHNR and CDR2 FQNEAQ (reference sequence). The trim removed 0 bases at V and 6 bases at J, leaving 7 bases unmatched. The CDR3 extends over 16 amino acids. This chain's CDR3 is CASSLAGGGPGNIQYF. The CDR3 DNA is TGTGCCAGCAGCTTAGCGGGCGGGGGGCCTGGAAACATTCAGTACTTC.

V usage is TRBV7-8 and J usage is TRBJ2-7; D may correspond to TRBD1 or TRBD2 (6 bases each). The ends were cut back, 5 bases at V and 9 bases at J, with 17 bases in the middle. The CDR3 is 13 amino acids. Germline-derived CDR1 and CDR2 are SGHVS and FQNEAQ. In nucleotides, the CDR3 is TGTGCCAGCAGCCGAGGTTGGGGGGCCGTGCAGTACTTC. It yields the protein CASSRGWGAVQYF.

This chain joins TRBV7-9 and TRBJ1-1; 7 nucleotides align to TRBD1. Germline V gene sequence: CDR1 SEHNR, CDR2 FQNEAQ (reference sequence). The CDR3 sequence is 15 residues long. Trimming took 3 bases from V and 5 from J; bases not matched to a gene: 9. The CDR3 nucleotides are TGTGCCAGCAGCTTGGGAGACAGGGAGGGAACTGAAGCTTTCTTT. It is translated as CASSLGDREGTEAFF.

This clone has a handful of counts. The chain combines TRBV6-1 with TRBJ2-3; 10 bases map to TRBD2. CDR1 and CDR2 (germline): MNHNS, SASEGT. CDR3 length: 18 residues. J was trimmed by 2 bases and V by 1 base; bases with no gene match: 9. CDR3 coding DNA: TGTGCCAGCAGTGAAGGGCCAGCGGGGGGGCCGGTCACAGATACGCAGTATTTT. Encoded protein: CASSEGPAGGPVTDTQYF.

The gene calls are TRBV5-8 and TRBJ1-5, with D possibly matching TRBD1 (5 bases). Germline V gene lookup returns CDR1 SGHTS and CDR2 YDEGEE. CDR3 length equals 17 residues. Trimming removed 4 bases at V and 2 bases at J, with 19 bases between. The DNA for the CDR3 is TGTGCCAGCAGCCCTATTCCTGGGGGGTATGGCAATCAGCCCCAGCATTTT. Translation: CASSPIPGGYGNQPQHF.

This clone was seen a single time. The CDR3 DNA sequence: TGTGCCAGCAGTTTATGGGGCGTGGACTATAATTCACCCCTCCACTTT. This sequence encodes CASSLWGVDYNSPLHF. This sequence joins TRBV28 and TRBJ1-6; D gene unclear. With 0 bases removed from V and 3 bases from J, the gap between germline ends came to 9 bases. Germline values: CDR1 MDHEN, CDR2 SYDVKM. The CDR3 runs to 16 residues.

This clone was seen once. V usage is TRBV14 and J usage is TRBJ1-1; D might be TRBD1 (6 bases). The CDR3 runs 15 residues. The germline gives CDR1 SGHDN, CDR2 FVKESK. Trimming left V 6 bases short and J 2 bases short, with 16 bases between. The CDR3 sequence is CASRLTGWGNTEAFF. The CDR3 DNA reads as TGTGCCAGCAGACTTACAGGGTGGGGTAACACTGAAGCTTTCTTT.

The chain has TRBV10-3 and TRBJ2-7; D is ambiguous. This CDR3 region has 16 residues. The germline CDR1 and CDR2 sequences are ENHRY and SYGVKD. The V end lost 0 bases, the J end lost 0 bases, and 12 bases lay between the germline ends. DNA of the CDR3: TGTGCCATCAGTGAGTCCGGGCTAATCCTCTCCTACGAGCAGTACTTC. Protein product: CAISESGLILSYEQYF.

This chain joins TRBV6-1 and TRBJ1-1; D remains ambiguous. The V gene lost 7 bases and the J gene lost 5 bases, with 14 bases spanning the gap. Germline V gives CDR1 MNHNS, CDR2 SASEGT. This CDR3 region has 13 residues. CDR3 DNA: TGTGCCAGCAAAGTTAGAGATGCGACTGAAGCTTTCTTT. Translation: CASKVRDATEAFF.

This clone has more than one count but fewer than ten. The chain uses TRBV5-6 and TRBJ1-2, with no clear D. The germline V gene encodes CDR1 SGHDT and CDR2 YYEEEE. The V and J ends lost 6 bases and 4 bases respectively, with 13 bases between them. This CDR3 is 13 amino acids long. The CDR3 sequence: CASTLTRSYGYTF. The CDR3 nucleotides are TGTGCCAGCACCCTTACCCGGAGCTATGGCTACACCTTC.

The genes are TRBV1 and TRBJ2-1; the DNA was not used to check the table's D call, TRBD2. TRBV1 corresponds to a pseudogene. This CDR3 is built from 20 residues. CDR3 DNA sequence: TGCACCAGCAGCCAAGAGGCGAGCGGGAGAATCCGGGTGTCCTACAATGAGCAGTTCTTC. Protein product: CTSSQEASGRIRVSYNEQFF.

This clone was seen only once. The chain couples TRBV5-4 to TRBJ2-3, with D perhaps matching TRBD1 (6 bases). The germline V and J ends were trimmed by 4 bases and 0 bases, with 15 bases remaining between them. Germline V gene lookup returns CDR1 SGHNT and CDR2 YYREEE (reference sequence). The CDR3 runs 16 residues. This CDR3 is CASSDGRTASTDTQYF. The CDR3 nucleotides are TGTGCCAGCAGCGACGGCAGGACAGCTAGCACAGATACGCAGTATTTT.

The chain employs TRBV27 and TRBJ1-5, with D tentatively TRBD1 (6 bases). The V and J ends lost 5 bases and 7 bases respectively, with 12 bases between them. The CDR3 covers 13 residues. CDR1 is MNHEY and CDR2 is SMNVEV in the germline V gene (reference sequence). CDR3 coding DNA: TGTGCCAGCAGTCCTAAACAGGGCCAGCCCCAGCATTTT. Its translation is CASSPKQGQPQHF.

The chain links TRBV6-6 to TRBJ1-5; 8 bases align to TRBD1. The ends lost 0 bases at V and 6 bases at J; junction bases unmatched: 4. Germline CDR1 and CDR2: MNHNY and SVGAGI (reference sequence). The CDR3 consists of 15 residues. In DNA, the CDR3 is TGTGCCAGCAGTTACTCGGGACAGGAACCTCAGCCCCAGCATTTT. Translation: CASSYSGQEPQPQHF.

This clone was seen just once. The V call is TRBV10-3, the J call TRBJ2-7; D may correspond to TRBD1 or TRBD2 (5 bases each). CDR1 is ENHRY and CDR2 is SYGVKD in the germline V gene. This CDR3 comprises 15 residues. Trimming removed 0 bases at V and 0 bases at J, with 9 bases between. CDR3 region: CAISESKGSSYEQYF. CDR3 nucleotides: TGTGCCATCAGTGAGTCGAAGGGGAGCTCCTACGAGCAGTACTTC.

CDR3 residues: CASSHPYDEAFF. DNA of the CDR3: TGCGCCAGCAGCCACCCCTATGACGAAGCTTTCTTT. The chain combines TRBV4-1 with TRBJ1-1; no clear D. The V and J ends lost 3 bases and 8 bases respectively, with 10 bases between them. The CDR3 totals 12 residues. Germline CDR1 MGHRA, CDR2 YSYEKL.

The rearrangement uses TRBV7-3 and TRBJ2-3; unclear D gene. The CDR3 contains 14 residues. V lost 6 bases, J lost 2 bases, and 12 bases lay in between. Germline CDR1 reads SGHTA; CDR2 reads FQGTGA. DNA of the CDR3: TGTGCCAGCAGTACCTATTTCCCCACAGATACGCAGTATTTT. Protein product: CASSTYFPTDTQYF.